This note documents a single T cell receptor beta chain sequence. Its antigen is as yet unknown. This specimen belongs to a study of shared clonotypes between healthy human individuals. Notes on the study in general: An effect of sequencing depth on clonotype sharing among donors was expected.

CDR3 length equals 13 residues. V was pared by 6 bases and J by 1 base, with 12 bases between. Germline CDR1 SQVTM, CDR2 ANQGSEA. Nashville, Tennessee was home to all donors, who were Caucasian adults. Each cell subset's genomic DNA was divided evenly among several immunoSEQ plates. Ten immunoSEQ deep assay plates were used by the authors to sequence unsorted PBMC DNA. The data were produced by immunoSEQ multiplex PCR, yet TCRdb's version contains in-frame clones alone and is incomplete. The table has about 96,000 clones, over 40% seen once. The V gene is TRBV29-1, the J gene TRBJ1-1; tentative D call: TRBD1 (5 bases). The receptor was derived from a middle-aged woman in good health. Some clones in this sample may be carry-over from other donors' samples. Sample: PBMCs. The CDR3 loop reads CSVATDQNTEAFF. CDR3 DNA: TGCAGCGTCGCGACAGACCAGAACACTGAAGCTTTCTTT.